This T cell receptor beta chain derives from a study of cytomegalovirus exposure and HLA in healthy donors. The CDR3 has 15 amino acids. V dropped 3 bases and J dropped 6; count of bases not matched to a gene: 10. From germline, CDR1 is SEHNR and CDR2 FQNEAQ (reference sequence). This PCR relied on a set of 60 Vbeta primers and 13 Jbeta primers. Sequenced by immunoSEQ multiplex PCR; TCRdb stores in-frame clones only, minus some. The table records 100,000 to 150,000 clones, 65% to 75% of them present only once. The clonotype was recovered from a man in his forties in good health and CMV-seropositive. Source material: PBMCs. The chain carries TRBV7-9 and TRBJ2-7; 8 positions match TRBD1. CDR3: CASSFPQGALVEQYF. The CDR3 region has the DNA TGTGCCAGCAGCTTTCCTCAGGGGGCGCTTGTCGAGCAGTACTTC.